The 24 T cell receptor beta chains below come from one sample, sequenced in a study of post-analysis software for immune sequencing data. Which antigens these TCRs recognize remains unknown. The authors incorporated unique molecular identifiers into the TCR beta cDNA libraries. MiXCR, run by TCRdb on the PCR reads, gives a single entry per CDR3 protein. The sample includes more than 350,000 distinct CDR3 sequences, approximately 37% of them seen just once. Overall study findings and caveats: In patients, TRBV5-6, TRBV5-1 and TRBV20-1 belonged to five or six TRBV segments found more frequently than in controls.

Material: blood. The receptor set was obtained from a girl aged 2 to 9 with multiple sclerosis.

This clonotype was seen only a few times. The gene calls are TRBV6-5 and TRBJ1-2; TRBD1 is a possible D gene (6 bases). Per the germline V gene, CDR1 is MNHEY and CDR2 is SVGAGI. The CDR3 has 17 residues. V lost 4 bases and J lost 0, with 18 bases in between. In DNA, the CDR3 is TGTGCCAGCAGTTCCAACGTGGACAGCGTCGCTAACTATGGCTACACCTTC. Protein: CASSSNVDSVANYGYTF.

The chain uses TRBV12-3 or TRBV12-4 and TRBJ1-2, with D maybe TRBD1 (5 bases). Between the trimmed V and J ends, which lost 7 bases and 8 bases, there was a span of 23 bases. The CDR3 runs 15 residues. The CDR3 spells CASIDVGGRAEGYTF. CDR3 nucleotides: TGTGCCAGCATTGACGTCGGGGGAAGGGCGGAAGGCTACACCTTC.

This rearrangement joins TRBV27 to TRBJ2-1, with D perhaps matching TRBD1 or TRBD2 (5 bases each). Germline lookup yields CDR1 MNHEY and CDR2 SMNVEV (reference sequence). Trimming left V 2 bases short and J 5 bases short, with 16 bases between. The CDR3 is 16 residues long. The CDR3 reads CASSLEWVSGHNEQFF. The CDR3 nucleotides read TGTGCCAGCAGTTTAGAATGGGTGTCGGGACACAATGAGCAGTTCTTC.

The rearrangement uses TRBV9 and TRBJ1-2; TRBD1 is a possible D gene (5 bases). Germline V gene data show CDR1 as SGDLS and CDR2 as YYNGEE. The CDR3 loop spans 15 amino acids. V was shortened by 0 bases and J by 4 bases, with 13 bases between the two germline ends. The CDR3 loop reads CASSVASEGPYGYTF. CDR3 DNA sequence: TGTGCCAGCAGCGTAGCTTCGGAGGGACCCTATGGCTACACCTTC.

This chain joins TRBV4-3 and TRBJ2-1; the D is unclear. The germline gives CDR1 LGHNA, CDR2 YSLEER. Trimming shortened V by 0 bases and J by 7 bases, and 13 bases separated the two germline ends. This CDR3 comprises 15 residues. In DNA form, the CDR3 reads TGCGCCAGCAGCCAAGAACACAGAACTGGGAATGAGCAGTTCTTC. It specifies CASSQEHRTGNEQFF.

The gene calls are TRBV20-1 and TRBJ2-1, with 12 bases that match TRBD2. This CDR3 spans 15 amino acids. The trim removed 0 bases at V and 8 bases at J, leaving 5 bases unmatched. Germline CDR1 DFQATT, CDR2 SNEGSKA (reference sequence). Here the CDR3 DNA reads TGCAGTGCTAGAGAGGAGACTAGCGGGAGCTATGAGCAGTTCTTC. As protein: CSAREETSGSYEQFF.

Here the CDR3 DNA reads TGTGCCAGCAGTCAGTGGAGCTCCTACAATGAGCAGTTCTTC. Protein sequence: CASSQWSSYNEQFF. The chain has TRBV12-3 or TRBV12-4 and TRBJ2-1, with D unclear. The CDR3 is 14 amino acids. V shed 5 bases and J shed 0 bases, with 8 bases lying between them.

This clonotype appeared a few times. V is TRBV6-5 and J is TRBJ2-6; 9 bases align to TRBD1. Germline CDR1 is MNHEY and CDR2 is SVGAGI. This CDR3 comprises 16 residues. The V gene end was trimmed by 7 bases and the J gene end by 2 bases; junction bases not matched to a gene: 6. The CDR3 nucleotides are TGTGCCAGCACCGGGACAGGGTCTCCTGGGGCCAACGTCCTGACTTTC. This sequence encodes CASTGTGSPGANVLTF.

V gene TRBV19 combines with J gene TRBJ2-1; D is perhaps TRBD1 (5 bases). The germline V and J ends were trimmed by 4 bases and 8 bases, with 9 bases remaining between them. Germline CDR1 LNHDA, CDR2 SQIVND (reference sequence). This CDR3 region has 12 residues. The CDR3 DNA reads as TGTGCCAGTAGTACAGGGATCTATGAGCAGTTCTTC. Translating gives CASSTGIYEQFF.

The chain couples TRBV14 to TRBJ2-3; D not certain. The germline CDR1 and CDR2 sequences are SGHDN and FVKESK. The CDR3 consists of 15 residues. Trimming pared 0 bases from V and 2 bases from J, leaving 9 bases between. The CDR3 bases are TGTGCCAGCAGCCAAGACGGGCTTAACACAGATACGCAGTATTTT. Encoded protein: CASSQDGLNTDTQYF.

This sequence joins TRBV29-1 and TRBJ2-3; D call uncertain. Germline loops: CDR1 SQVTM, CDR2 ANQGSEA. V lost 3 bases to trimming and J lost 6 bases, with 7 bases between them. This CDR3 has 11 amino acids. The chain's CDR3 is CSVDNGDTQYF. The DNA for the CDR3 is TGCAGCGTTGACAATGGGGATACGCAGTATTTT.

V gene TRBV5-1 combines with J gene TRBJ1-1, with no clear D. CDR1 is SGHRS and CDR2 is YFSETQ in the germline V gene. Trimming took 5 bases from V and 0 from J, leaving 8 bases between them. The CDR3 extends over 13 amino acids. CDR3 bases: TGCGCCAGCAGGGGGATTCTGAACACTGAAGCTTTCTTT. It yields the protein CASRGILNTEAFF.

This clonotype occurred a few times. This rearrangement joins TRBV7-8 to TRBJ1-5; a weak D match, TRBD1 (5 bases). Germline CDR1 and CDR2: SGHVS and FQNEAQ. The CDR3 loop spans 17 amino acids. V was shortened by 5 bases and J by 0 bases, with 17 bases between the two germline ends. The CDR3 protein is CASSLRDGPFSNQPQHF. In nucleotides, the CDR3 is TGTGCCAGCAGCCTAAGGGACGGACCCTTTAGCAATCAGCCCCAGCATTTT.

The chain joins TRBV12-3 or TRBV12-4 to TRBJ2-3; D not resolved. Between the trimmed V and J ends, which lost 4 bases and 4 bases, there was a span of 6 bases. The length of the CDR3 is 12 residues. CDR3 DNA sequence: TGTGCCAGCAGTTGGACCGCAGATACGCAGTATTTT. Its translation is CASSWTADTQYF.

In this sample, this clonotype turned up a few times. J is TRBJ2-7 and V is TRBV29-1; D gene unclear. This CDR3 contains 13 residues. CDR1 is SQVTM, CDR2 ANQGSEA, per germline. V was clipped by 3 bases and J by 2 bases, with 11 bases between them. The CDR3 DNA is TGCAGCGTTGACAAGGCTGGGACCTACGAGCAGTACTTC. Translation: CSVDKAGTYEQYF.

The chain employs TRBV5-1 and TRBJ2-1, with 11 nucleotides matching TRBD2. The CDR3 length is 14 residues. The ends lost 6 bases at V and 9 bases at J; junction bases unmatched: 8. Germline CDR1 is SGHRS and CDR2 is YFSETQ. CDR3 residues: CASKDSGRAIEQFF. The DNA for the CDR3 is TGCGCCAGCAAGGATAGCGGGAGGGCCATTGAGCAGTTCTTC.

There are a few counts of this clonotype. This chain connects TRBV7-3 to TRBJ2-1, with TRBD2 identical over 7 bases. Germline V lookup: CDR1 SGHTA, CDR2 FQGTGA. V lost 7 bases and J lost 7; bases outside the gene matches: 16. This CDR3 is built from 16 residues. The CDR3 loop reads CASTPQVAGERNEQFF. The CDR3 DNA reads TGTGCCAGCACTCCACAAGTGGCGGGAGAGAGAAATGAGCAGTTCTTC.

The rearrangement joins TRBV9 to TRBJ2-7; D remains unclear. Germline V gene lookup returns CDR1 SGDLS and CDR2 YYNGEE. The V end was cut by 3 bases, the J end by 9 bases, with 19 bases between. The CDR3 has 14 amino acids. In nucleotides, the CDR3 is TGTGCCAGCAGCGGAACCCCTCTAGGGAATCGGCAGTACTTC. This gives the protein CASSGTPLGNRQYF. Full variable domain (outside the CDR3, taken from reference TRBV9 and TRBJ2-7): DSGVTQTPKHLITATGQRVTLRCSPRSGDLSVYWYQQSLDQGLQFLIQYYNGEERAKGNILERFSAQQFPDLHSELNLSSLELGDSALYFCASSGTPLGNRQYFGPGTRLTVT.

This chain joins TRBV29-1 and TRBJ1-1; 7 bases fit TRBD1. CDR3 size: 14 residues. J was trimmed by 2 bases and V by 4 bases; bases with no gene match: 7. Germline V gene lookup returns CDR1 SQVTM and CDR2 ANQGSEA. In nucleotides, the CDR3 is TGCAGCGTTGGTTCCGACAGGGCTAACACTGAAGCTTTCTTT. Amino acids: CSVGSDRANTEAFF.

This chain links TRBV6-5 with TRBJ2-5; 8 positions match TRBD2. CDR3 size: 14 residues. V lost 6 bases, J lost 4 bases, and 7 bases stayed unmatched. Per the germline V gene, CDR1 is MNHEY and CDR2 is SVGAGI. The CDR3 loop reads CASSLGGAGETQYF. The CDR3 bases are TGTGCCAGCAGCCTCGGGGGGGCCGGAGAGACCCAGTACTTC.

This chain links TRBV20-1 with TRBJ2-3; possibly TRBD2 for D (6 bases). CDR3 length: 16 amino acids. Germline V lookup: CDR1 DFQATT, CDR2 SNEGSKA (reference sequence). V was clipped by 6 bases and J by 3 bases, with 22 bases between them. The CDR3 DNA reads as TGCAGTGCAGCCCCTCGGGCGGGATATAGAACAGATACGCAGTATTTT. This codes for CSAAPRAGYRTDTQYF.

The gene calls are TRBV13 and TRBJ1-2, with D possibly matching TRBD1 (5 bases). CDR3 length: 13 residues. V was clipped by 5 bases and J by 4 bases, with 11 bases between them. Germline loops: CDR1 PRHDT, CDR2 FYEKMQ (reference sequence). For the CDR3, the DNA is TGTGCCAGCAGCCTGGGACGCATCTATGGCTACACCTTC. Translated: CASSLGRIYGYTF.

This chain connects TRBV12-3 or TRBV12-4 to TRBJ2-2; TRBD2 aligns across 10 bases. CDR3 length: 14 amino acids. With V trimmed by 6 bases and J by 6 bases, 4 bases remained unmatched. CDR3 sequence: CASRSGGAPGELFF. CDR3 DNA sequence: TGTGCCAGCAGAAGCGGGGGGGCTCCCGGGGAGCTGTTTTTT.

The chain recombines TRBV20-1 with TRBJ2-1; D is perhaps TRBD2 (6 bases). Germline V CDR1 and CDR2: DFQATT, SNEGSKA (reference sequence). The CDR3 is 14 amino acids. V dropped 3 bases and J dropped 0 bases, with 9 bases sitting between them. CDR3 bases: TGCAGTGCTAGGGTAGCGGTCTCCTACAATGAGCAGTTCTTC. Translating it yields CSARVAVSYNEQFF.